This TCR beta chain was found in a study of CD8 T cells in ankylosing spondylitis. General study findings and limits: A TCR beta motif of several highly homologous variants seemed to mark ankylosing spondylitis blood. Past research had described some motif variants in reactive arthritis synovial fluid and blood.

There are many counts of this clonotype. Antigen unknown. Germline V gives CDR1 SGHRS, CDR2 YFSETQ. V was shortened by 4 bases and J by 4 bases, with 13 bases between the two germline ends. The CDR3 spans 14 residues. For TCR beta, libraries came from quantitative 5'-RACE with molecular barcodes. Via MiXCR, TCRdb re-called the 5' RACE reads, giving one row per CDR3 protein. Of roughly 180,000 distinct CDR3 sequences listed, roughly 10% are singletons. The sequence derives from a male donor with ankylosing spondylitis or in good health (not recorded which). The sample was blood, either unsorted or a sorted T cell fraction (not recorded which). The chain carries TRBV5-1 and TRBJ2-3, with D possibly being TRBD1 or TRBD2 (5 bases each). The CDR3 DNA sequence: TGCGCCAGCAGCACCCGGGGACCCCCAGATACGCAGTATTTT. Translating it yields CASSTRGPPDTQYF. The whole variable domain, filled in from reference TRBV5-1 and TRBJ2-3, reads KAGVTQTPRYLIKTRGQQVTLSCSPISGHRSVSWYQQTPGQGLQFLFEYFSETQRNKGNFPGRFSGRQFSNSRSEMNVSTLELGDSALYLCASSTRGPPDTQYFGPGTRLTVL.